This TCR beta chain was documented in a study of shared clonotypes between healthy human individuals (dated by TCRdb to 2020 to 2021). Regarding the complete study: The cohort comprised a couple of women and a few men aged 18 to 49 years. Between about 0.94 and 8.9 billion PBMCs per donor were obtained by leukapheresis. Blood TCR repertoires of 5 or 6 healthy adults were deeply sequenced to estimate repertoire size and the extent of clonotype sharing between individuals. Different laboratories and diverse techniques were used to prepare libraries and sequence TCR repertoires, to increase sequencing depth and limit assay-specific biases. Per donor, three plates each were used for CD4 naive and CD4 memory, two for CD8 naive, and one for CD8 memory.

Using the deep immunoSEQ assay, multiplex PCR amplified TCR CDR3 regions from genomic DNA. Genomic DNA extracted from each cell subset was distributed evenly over all wells of several immunoSEQ 96-well plates, and each plate served as one replicate. For sorted subsets, 200 to 250 ng of genomic DNA, equivalent to 25,000 to 30,000 T cell genomes, went into each replicate PCR. Purified libraries were quantified with a Qubit 3.0 fluorometer, sized on a Bioanalyzer 2100, and re-quantified with the KAPA Library Quantification kit. Every immunoSEQ 96-well plate was sequenced on a separate single-read 150-cycle Illumina NextSeq 550 flow cell. In the paper's pipeline: Because the immunoSEQ output held only junctional sequences and lacked quality scores, the filtering could not match the filtering applied to full-length reads. To assign V/J genes and CDR3, sequences were annotated using PyIR, a Python wrapper for IgBLAST v1.9, with IMGT germline references. Reads with weak V/J assignments (E-value above 1e-6), missing CDR3, stop codons, out-of-frame junctions, or ambiguous translated residues were removed. V3J clonotypes were defined by identical inferred V gene, J gene, and CDR3 amino acid sequence. To compute the percentage overlap between repertoires, the number of shared unique clonotypes was divided by the size of the smaller repertoire. Three approaches were used to assess repertoire richness: RTK rarefaction, the Chao1 estimator, and Recon v2.1 estimates of unobserved clonotypes. OLGA was used to compute generation probabilities for all TCRbeta clonotypes that the gDNA method yielded from a handful of donors. TCRdb provides this immuneACCESS table in a form limited to in-frame rearrangements. Some clones are lacking; in checked studies, under half of them reflect an unresolved V gene, and why the rest are absent is not known. V, J and clone size derive from that table, while D and trimming were established from the DNA sequence. Counted in this sample were 900,000 to 1,200,000 clones; approximately 78% of them appeared once. 0.5% to 0.65% of the sample lies in the top ten.

What the authors observed across the whole study: Pairwise subsampling led to the expectation that sequencing depth would affect the degree of clonotype sharing among donors. Sharing across several donors was observed for 5% to 6.5% of naive CD4, less than 4% of naive CD8, over 2% of memory CD4, and roughly 0.43% of memory CD8 clonotypes. Higher generation probabilities were observed for clonotypes shared by all four sorted-subset donors than for non-shared clonotypes. Sampling was restricted to blood, and TCR repertoires in tissues likely differ from the TCR repertoires found in blood. The small number of donors limited the genetic and exposure-history diversity represented. Estimated clonotype richness was generally larger for naive than for memory subsets. Incomplete sequencing was indicated by rarefaction of sorted-subset datasets, despite the large sequencing depth.

The donors were healthy, HIV-negative adults who had no recently reported acute infections or vaccinations. Only Caucasian adults living in Nashville, Tennessee, USA were represented among the donors. Magnetic negative selection was used to enrich CD4+ T cells, after which naive cells were positively selected on CD45RA and the negative fraction became the memory subset. After blood collection by leukapheresis, PBMCs were isolated using Ficoll-Histopaque density gradient centrifugation and then cryopreserved in the vapor phase of liquid nitrogen. Analytical flow cytometry was used to check the purity and quantity of every magnetically sorted T cell population. Genomic DNA was isolated from every sorted fraction and measured by UV absorbance on a Nanodrop 2000c. Turning to this clone: Its antigen is currently not known. No much larger clonotype is one base removed from it; base qualities were not supplied.

The V and J ends are trimmed by 1 base and 1 base, leaving 8 bases between them. CDR1 and CDR2 (LNHDA, SQIVND) derive from the germline V gene (reference sequence). The CDR3 runs 14 amino acids, cysteine and phenylalanine included. The DNA shown is the 42-base CDR3, in frame from base 1. The rearranged segments are TRBV19 and TRBJ2-7; the D gene is perhaps TRBD2, on 6 matching bases. Sequencing was performed on memory CD4+ T cells from PBMCs. What the cell subset or site label conveys for this sample: CD45RA-negative fraction. The TCR sequence derives from a man between 18 and 29 years old in good health. Some clones in this sample may be carry-over from other donors' samples. Here the CDR3 is given as CASSIAGVSYEQYF. The DNA sequence is TGTGCCAGTAGTATAGCGGGAGTATCCTACGAGCAGTACTTC.